The rows below give T cell receptor beta chains drawn from one sample of a study of blood T cells in healthy people across ages. TCRdb independently ran MiXCR on the 5' RACE reads; one entry per CDR3 protein. The data hold around 500,000 distinct CDR3 sequences, with 45% to 55% observed a single time. Input material: blood. All receptors come from a man of 80 years or more in good health. CDR3s include the opening cysteine and the closing phenylalanine or tryptophan. A D gene is named only where the DNA matches it firmly. Size is omitted from some rows. Given values are once, few, many or a class for expanded clones.

J: TRBJ2-6
size: NA
D: NA
V: TRBV10-3
CDR3: CAIRMASGANVLTF
DNA: TGTGCCATCAGGATGGCTTCTGGGGCCAACGTCCTGACTTTC

J: TRBJ2-1
size: few
D: TRBD2
V: TRBV20-1
CDR3: CSANIAGGNEQFF
DNA: TGCAGTGCTAACATAGCGGGAGGCAATGAGCAGTTCTTC

J: TRBJ1-2
size: NA
D: TRBD1
V: TRBV7-2
CDR3: CASSETGPGQGSGYTF
DNA: TGTGCCAGCAGCGAGACAGGACCGGGACAGGGCTCTGGCTACACCTTC

J: TRBJ2-5
size: many
D: NA
V: TRBV6-5
CDR3: CASGRDNQETQYF
DNA: TGTGCCAGCGGCCGGGACAACCAAGAGACCCAGTACTTC

J: TRBJ1-1
size: NA
D: NA
V: TRBV6-5
CDR3: CASSYPGLEAFF
DNA: TGTGCCAGCAGTTACCCTGGGCTGGAAGCTTTCTTT

J: TRBJ2-5
size: few
D: NA
V: TRBV4-1
CDR3: CASSQEGGQIVGETQYF
DNA: TGCGCCAGCAGCCAAGAGGGGGGACAAATCGTTGGGGAGACCCAGTACTTC

J: TRBJ2-5
size: NA
D: TRBD2
V: TRBV4-2
CDR3: CASSQEMGGYQETQYF
DNA: TGTGCCAGCAGCCAAGAGATGGGGGGGTACCAAGAGACCCAGTACTTC

J: TRBJ1-1
size: NA
D: NA
V: TRBV12-3/TRBV12-4
CDR3: CASSPFGGANTEAFF
DNA: TGTGCCAGCAGCCCTTTCGGGGGGGCCAACACTGAAGCTTTCTTT

J: TRBJ2-5
size: NA
D: TRBD1
V: TRBV6-6
CDR3: CASRMDRAREQYF
DNA: TGTGCCAGCAGAATGGACAGGGCAAGGGAGCAGTACTTC

J: TRBJ2-7
size: few
D: NA
V: TRBV5-1
CDR3: CASSLIGGALKGEQYF
DNA: TGCGCCAGCAGCTTGATTGGGGGAGCGTTAAAAGGCGAGCAGTACTTC

J: TRBJ2-5
size: few
D: TRBD1
V: TRBV20-1
CDR3: CSASGPTGEETQYF
DNA: TGCAGTGCTAGCGGGCCAACAGGGGAAGAGACCCAGTACTTC